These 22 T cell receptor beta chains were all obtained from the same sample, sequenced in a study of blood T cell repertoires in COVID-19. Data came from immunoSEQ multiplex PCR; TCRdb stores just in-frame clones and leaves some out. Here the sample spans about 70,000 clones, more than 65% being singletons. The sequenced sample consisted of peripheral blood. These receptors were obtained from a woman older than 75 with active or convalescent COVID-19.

CDR3 amino acids: CASSQDWGGLRGVNYGYTF. The CDR3 DNA sequence: TGCGCCAGCAGCCAAGATTGGGGGGGACTCCGAGGCGTTAACTATGGCTACACCTTC. The rearrangement uses TRBV4-3 and TRBJ1-2; tentative D call: TRBD1 (5 bases). This CDR3 has 19 amino acids. V shed 0 bases and J shed 1 base, with 21 bases lying between them. Germline values: CDR1 LGHNA, CDR2 YSLEER.

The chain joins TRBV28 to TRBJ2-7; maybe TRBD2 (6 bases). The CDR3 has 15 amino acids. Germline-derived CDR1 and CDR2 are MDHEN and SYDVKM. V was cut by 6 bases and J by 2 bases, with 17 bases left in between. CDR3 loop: CASRASGGWTYEQYF. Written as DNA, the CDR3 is TGTGCCAGCAGAGCCTCTGGGGGGTGGACCTACGAGCAGTACTTC.

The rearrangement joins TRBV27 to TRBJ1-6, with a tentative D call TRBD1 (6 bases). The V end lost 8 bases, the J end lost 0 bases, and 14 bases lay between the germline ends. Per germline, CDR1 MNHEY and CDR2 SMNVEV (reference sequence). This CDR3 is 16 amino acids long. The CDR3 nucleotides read TGTGCCAGCCGGACAGCCCTGAGCTCCTATAATTCACCCCTCCACTTT. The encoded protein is CASRTALSSYNSPLHF.

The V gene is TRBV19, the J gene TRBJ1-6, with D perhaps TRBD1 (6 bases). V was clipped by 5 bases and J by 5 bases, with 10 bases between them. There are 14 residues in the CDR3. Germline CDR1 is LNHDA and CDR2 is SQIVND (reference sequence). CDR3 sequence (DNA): TGTGCCAGTAGTCTGGGGGCCGATAATTCACCCCTCCACTTT. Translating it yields CASSLGADNSPLHF.

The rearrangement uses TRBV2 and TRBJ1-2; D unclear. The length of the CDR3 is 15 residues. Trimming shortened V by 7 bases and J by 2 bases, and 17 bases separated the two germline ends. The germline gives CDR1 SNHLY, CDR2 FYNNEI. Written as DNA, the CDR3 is TGTGCCAGCAAATTCGCCGAGTTGAACAACTATGGCTACACCTTC. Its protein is CASKFAELNNYGYTF.

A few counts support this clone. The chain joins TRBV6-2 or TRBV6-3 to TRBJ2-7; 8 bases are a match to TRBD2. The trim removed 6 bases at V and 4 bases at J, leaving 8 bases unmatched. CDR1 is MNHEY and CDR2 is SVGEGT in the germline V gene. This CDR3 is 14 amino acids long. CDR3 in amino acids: CASSEAGGFYEQYF. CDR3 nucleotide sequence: TGTGCCAGCAGCGAGGCGGGGGGCTTTTACGAGCAGTACTTC.

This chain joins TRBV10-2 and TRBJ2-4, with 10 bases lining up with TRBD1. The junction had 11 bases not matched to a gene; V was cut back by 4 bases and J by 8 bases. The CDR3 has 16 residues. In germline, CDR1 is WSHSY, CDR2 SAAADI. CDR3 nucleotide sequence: TGCGCCAGCAGTGGATTGGACAGGGGGGGTTTAGACATTCAGTACTTC. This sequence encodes CASSGLDRGGLDIQYF.

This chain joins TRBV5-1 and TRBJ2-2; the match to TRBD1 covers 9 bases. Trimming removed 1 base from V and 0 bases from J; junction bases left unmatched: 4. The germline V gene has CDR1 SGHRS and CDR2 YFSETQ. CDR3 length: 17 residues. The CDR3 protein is CASSLQGQGSNTGELFF. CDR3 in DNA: TGCGCCAGCAGCTTGCAAGGACAGGGGTCGAACACCGGGGAGCTGTTTTTT.

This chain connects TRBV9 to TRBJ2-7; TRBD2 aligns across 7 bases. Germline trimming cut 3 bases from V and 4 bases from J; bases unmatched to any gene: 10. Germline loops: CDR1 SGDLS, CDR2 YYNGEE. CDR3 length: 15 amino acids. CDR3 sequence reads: CASSGAPSGEYEQYF. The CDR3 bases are TGTGCCAGCAGCGGGGCCCCCAGCGGGGAGTACGAGCAGTACTTC.

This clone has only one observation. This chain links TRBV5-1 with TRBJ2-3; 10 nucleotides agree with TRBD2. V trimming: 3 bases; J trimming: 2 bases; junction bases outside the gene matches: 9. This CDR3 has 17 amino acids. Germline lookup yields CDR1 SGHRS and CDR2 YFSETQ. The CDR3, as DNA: TGCGCCAGCAGCTCAGGCCGGACTAGCGGACCCACAGATACGCAGTATTTT. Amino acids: CASSSGRTSGPTDTQYF.

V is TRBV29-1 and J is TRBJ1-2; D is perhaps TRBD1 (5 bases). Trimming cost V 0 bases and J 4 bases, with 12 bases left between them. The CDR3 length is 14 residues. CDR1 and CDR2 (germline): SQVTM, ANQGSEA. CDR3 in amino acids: CSVEDRSDSYGYTF. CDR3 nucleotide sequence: TGCAGCGTTGAAGATAGGAGTGACAGCTATGGCTACACCTTC.

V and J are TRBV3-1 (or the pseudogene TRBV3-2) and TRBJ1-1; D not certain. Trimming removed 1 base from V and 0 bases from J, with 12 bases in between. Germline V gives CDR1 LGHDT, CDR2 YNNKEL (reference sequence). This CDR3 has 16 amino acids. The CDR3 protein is CASSQGGLGLNTEAFF. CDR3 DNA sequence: TGTGCCAGCAGCCAAGGCGGTTTGGGTCTGAACACTGAAGCTTTCTTT.

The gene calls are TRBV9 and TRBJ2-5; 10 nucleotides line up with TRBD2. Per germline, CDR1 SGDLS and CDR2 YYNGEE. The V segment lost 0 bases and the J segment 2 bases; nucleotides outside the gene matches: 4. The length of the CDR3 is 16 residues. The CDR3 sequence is CASSVAASGGQETQYF. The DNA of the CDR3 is TGTGCCAGCAGCGTAGCGGCTAGCGGGGGTCAAGAGACCCAGTACTTC. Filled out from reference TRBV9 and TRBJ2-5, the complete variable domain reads DSGVTQTPKHLITATGQRVTLRCSPRSGDLSVYWYQQSLDQGLQFLIQYYNGEERAKGNILERFSAQQFPDLHSELNLSSLELGDSALYFCASSVAASGGQETQYFGPGTRLLVL.

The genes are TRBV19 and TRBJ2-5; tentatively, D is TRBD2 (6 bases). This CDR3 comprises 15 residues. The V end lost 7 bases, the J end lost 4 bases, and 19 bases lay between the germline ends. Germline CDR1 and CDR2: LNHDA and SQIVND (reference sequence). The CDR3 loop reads CASTDYQEGRETQYF. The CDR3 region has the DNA TGTGCCAGTACCGATTACCAGGAGGGGCGAGAGACCCAGTACTTC.

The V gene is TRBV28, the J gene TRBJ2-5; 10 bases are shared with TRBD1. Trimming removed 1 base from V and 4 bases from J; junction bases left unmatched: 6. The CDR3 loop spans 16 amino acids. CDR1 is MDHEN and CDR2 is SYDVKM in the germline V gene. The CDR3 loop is CASSLYAGQGSETQYF. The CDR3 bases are TGTGCCAGCAGTTTATACGCGGGACAGGGGTCAGAGACCCAGTACTTC.

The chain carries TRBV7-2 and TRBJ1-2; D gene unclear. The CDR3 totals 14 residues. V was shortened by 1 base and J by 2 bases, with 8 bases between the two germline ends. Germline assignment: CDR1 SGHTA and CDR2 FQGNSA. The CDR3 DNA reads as TGTGCCAGCAGCTTAGGGGCTTGGAACTATGGCTACACCTTC. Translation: CASSLGAWNYGYTF.

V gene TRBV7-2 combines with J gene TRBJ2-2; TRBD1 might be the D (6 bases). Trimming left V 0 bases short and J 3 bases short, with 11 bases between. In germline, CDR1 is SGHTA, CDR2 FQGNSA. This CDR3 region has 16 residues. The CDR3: CASSLARQGHTGELFF. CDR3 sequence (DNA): TGTGCCAGCAGCTTAGCGCGGCAGGGGCACACCGGGGAGCTGTTTTTT.

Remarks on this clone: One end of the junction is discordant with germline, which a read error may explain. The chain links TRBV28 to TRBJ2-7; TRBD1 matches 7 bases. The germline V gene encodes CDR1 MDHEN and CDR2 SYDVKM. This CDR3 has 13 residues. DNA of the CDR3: TGTGCCAGCAGTCGGGGACAGAATATCGGGCGTGACTTC. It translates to CASSRGQNIGRDF.

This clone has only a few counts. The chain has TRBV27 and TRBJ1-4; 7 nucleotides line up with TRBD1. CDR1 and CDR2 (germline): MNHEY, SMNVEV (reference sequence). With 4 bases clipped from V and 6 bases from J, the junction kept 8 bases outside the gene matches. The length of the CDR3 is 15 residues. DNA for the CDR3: TGTGCCAGCAGTTCTACCCGGGACAGTTATGAAAAACTGTTTTTT. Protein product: CASSSTRDSYEKLFF.

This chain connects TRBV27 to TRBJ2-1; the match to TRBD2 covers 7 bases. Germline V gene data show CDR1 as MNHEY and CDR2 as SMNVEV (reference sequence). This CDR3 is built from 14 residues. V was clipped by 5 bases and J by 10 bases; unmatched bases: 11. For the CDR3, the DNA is TGTGCCAGCAGTGGGGGGAGGGGCCACAGGGAGCAGTTCTTC. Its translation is CASSGGRGHREQFF.

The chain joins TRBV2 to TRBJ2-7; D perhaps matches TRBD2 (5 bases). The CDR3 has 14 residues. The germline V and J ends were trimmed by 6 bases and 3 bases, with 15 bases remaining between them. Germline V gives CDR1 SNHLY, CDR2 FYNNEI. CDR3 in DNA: TGTGCCAGCAGGGATACTAGAGTTAGCTACGAGCAGTACTTC. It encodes CASRDTRVSYEQYF. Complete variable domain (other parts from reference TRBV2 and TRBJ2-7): EPEVTQTPSHQVTQMGQEVILRCVPISNHLYFYWYRQILGQKVEFLVSFYNNEISEKSEIFDDQFSVERPDGSNFTLKIRSTKLEDSAMYFCASRDTRVSYEQYFGPGTRLTVT.

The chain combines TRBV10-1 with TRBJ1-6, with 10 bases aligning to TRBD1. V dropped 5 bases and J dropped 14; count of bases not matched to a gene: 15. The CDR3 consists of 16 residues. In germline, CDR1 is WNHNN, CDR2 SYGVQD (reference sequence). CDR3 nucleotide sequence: TGCGCCAGCAGTCGGGACAGGGGAGTTACCCCTGGCTCCCTCCACTTT. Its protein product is CASSRDRGVTPGSLHF.